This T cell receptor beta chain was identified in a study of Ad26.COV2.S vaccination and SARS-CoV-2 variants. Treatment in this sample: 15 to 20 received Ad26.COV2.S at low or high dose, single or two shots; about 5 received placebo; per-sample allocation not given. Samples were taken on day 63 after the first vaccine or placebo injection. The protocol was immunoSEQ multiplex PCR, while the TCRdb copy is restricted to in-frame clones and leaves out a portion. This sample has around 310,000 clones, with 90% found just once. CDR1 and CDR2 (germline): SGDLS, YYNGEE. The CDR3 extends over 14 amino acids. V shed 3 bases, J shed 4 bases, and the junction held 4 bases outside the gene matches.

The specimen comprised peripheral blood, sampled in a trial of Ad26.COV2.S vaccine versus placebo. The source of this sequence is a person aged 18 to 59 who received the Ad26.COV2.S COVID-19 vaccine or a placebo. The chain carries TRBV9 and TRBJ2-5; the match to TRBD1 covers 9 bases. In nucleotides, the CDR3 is TGTGCCAGCAGCGGGACAGGGGAGATAGAGACCCAGTACTTC. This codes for CASSGTGEIETQYF.